The 3 T cell receptor beta chains below all came from one sample that was sequenced in a study of neoadjuvant nivolumab and ipilimumab in lung cancer. The repertoire was sequenced with immunoSEQ multiplex PCR; TCRdb's copy has only in-frame clones and lacks some. The sample has 40,000 to 55,000 clones, roughly 89% seen once. The sample was blood, taken before neoadjuvant nivolumab, alone or with ipilimumab. The receptors here all came from an adult with non-small cell lung cancer. Some clones in this sample may be carry-over from other donors' samples.

The chain couples TRBV4-1 to TRBJ2-1; 9 nucleotides agree with TRBD2. This CDR3 is built from 16 residues. The germline V gene has CDR1 MGHRA and CDR2 YSYEKL. The V and J ends lost 1 base and 2 bases, in that order; junction bases with no gene match: 3. CDR3 DNA: TGCGCCAGCAGCCAAGTCCTAGCGGGGCCCTACAATGAGCAGTTCTTC. Protein: CASSQVLAGPYNEQFF.

This clone was seen a handful of times. V is TRBV15 and J is TRBJ2-7, with D perhaps matching TRBD2 (5 bases). The germline V gene encodes CDR1 LNHNV and CDR2 YYDKDF (reference sequence). V was trimmed by 5 bases and J by 7 bases, leaving 9 bases between them. The CDR3 contains 11 residues. The CDR3 nucleotides read TGTGCCACCAGCGGTGGGAGAGAGCAGTACTTC. It yields the protein CATSGGREQYF.

The chain carries TRBV5-1 and TRBJ2-1; 7 nucleotides align to TRBD2. Germline CDR1 is SGHRS and CDR2 is YFSETQ. V trimming: 3 bases; J trimming: 4 bases; junction bases outside the gene matches: 4. This CDR3 has 14 residues. CDR3 nucleotide sequence: TGCGCCAGCAGCTCCCTAGCGGTTTACAATGAGCAGTTCTTC. Residues: CASSSLAVYNEQFF.